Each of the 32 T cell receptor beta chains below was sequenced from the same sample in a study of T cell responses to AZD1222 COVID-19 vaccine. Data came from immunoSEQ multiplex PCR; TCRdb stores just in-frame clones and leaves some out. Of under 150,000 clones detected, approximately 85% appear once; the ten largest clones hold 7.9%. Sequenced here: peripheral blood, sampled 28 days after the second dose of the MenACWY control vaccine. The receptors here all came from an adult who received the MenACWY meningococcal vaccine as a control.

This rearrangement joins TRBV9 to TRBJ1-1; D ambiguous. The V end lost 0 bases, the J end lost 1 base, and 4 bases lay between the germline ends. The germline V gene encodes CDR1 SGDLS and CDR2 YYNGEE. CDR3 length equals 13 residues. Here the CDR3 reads CASSVVSNTEAFF. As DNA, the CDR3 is TGTGCCAGCAGCGTAGTATCGAACACTGAAGCTTTCTTT.

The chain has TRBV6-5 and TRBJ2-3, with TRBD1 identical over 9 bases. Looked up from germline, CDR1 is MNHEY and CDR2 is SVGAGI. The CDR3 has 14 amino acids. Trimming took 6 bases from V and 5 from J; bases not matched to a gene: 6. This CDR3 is CASRPWDREDTQYF. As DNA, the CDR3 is TGTGCCAGCAGACCCTGGGACAGGGAAGATACGCAGTATTTT.

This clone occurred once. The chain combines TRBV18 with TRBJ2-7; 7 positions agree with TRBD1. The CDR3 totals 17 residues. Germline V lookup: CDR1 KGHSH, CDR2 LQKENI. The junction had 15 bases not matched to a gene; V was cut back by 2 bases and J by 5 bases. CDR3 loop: CASSPSNIPGQRNEQYV. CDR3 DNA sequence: TGTGCCAGCTCACCATCCAATATACCGGGACAGAGAAACGAGCAGTACGTC.

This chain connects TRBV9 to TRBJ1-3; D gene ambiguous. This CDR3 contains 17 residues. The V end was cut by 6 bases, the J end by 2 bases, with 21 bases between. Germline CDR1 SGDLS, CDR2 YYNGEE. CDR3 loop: CASTPGSRTTTGNTIYF. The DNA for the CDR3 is TGTGCCAGCACCCCCGGCAGCAGGACTACTACTGGAAACACCATATATTTT.

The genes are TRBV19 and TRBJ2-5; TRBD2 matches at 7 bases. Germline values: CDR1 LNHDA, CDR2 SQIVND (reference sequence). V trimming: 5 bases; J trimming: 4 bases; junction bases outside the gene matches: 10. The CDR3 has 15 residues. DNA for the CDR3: TGTGCCAGTAGTCTTCGGGGAGGGTATGGAGAGACCCAGTACTTC. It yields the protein CASSLRGGYGETQYF.

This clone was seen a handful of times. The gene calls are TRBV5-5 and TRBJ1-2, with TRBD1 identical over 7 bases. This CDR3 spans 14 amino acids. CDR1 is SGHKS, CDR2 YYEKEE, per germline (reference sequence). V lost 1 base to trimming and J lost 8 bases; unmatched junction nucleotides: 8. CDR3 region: CASSLHRGAAGYTF. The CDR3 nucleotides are TGTGCCAGCAGCTTGCACAGGGGCGCGGCGGGCTACACCTTC.

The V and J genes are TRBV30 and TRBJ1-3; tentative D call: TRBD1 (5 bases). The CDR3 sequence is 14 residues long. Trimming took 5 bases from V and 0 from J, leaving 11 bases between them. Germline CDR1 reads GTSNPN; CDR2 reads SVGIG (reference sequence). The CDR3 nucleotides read TGTGCCTGGGGCGCAGGGAGCTCTGGAAACACCATATATTTT. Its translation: CAWGAGSSGNTIYF.

CDR3 region: CASSPSNINQPQHF. CDR3 coding DNA: TGTGCCAGCTCACCTTCCAACATCAATCAGCCCCAGCATTTT. V usage is TRBV18 and J usage is TRBJ1-5; D is unresolved. V lost 3 bases to trimming and J lost 3 bases, with 9 bases between them. This CDR3 has 14 amino acids. Germline CDR1 KGHSH, CDR2 LQKENI.

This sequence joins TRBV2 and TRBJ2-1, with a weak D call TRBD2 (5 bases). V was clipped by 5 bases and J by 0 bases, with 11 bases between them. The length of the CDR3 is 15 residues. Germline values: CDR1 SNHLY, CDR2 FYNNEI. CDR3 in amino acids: CASSKEESSYNEQFF. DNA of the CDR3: TGTGCCAGCAGTAAGGAGGAGAGCTCCTACAATGAGCAGTTCTTC.

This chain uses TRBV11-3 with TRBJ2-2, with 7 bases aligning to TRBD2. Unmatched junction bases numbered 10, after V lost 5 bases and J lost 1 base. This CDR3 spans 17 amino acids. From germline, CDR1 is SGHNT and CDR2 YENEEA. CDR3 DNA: TGTGCCAGCAGCCAATCGTGGGGGGGTCTGAACACCGGGGAGCTGTTTTTT. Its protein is CASSQSWGGLNTGELFF.

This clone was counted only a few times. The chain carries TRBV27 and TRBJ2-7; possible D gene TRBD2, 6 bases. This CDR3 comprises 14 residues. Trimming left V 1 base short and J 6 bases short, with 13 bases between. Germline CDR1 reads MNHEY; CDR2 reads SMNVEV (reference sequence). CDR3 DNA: TGTGCCAGCAGTTTATTGGCGGGGTTGGGCGAGCAGTACTTC. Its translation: CASSLLAGLGEQYF.

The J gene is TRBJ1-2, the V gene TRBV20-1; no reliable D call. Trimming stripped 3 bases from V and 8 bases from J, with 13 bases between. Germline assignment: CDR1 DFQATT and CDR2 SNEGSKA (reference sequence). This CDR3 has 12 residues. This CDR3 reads CSASSSGRGYTF. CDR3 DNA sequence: TGCAGTGCTAGTTCATCGGGAAGGGGCTACACCTTC.

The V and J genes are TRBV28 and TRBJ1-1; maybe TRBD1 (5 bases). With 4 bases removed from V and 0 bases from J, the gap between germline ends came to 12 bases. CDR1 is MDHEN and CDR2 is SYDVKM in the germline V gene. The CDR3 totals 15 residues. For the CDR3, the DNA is TGTGCCAGCAGTTATACCACAGGAGTGAACACTGAAGCTTTCTTT. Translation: CASSYTTGVNTEAFF.

CDR3 sequence: CAWSEGQGSYTF. DNA for the CDR3: TGTGCCTGGAGTGAAGGACAGGGGAGCTACACCTTC. V is TRBV30 and J is TRBJ1-2; 9 bases line up with TRBD1. CDR3 length: 12 amino acids. Per germline, CDR1 GTSNPN and CDR2 SVGIG (reference sequence). V shed 1 base, J shed 9 bases, and the junction held 3 bases outside the gene matches.

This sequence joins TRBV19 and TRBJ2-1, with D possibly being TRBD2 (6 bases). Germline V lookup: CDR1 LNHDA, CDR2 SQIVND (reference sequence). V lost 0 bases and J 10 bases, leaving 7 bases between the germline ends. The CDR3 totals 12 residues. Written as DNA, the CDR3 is TGTGCCAGTAGTATAGATCGGGGGGAGCAGTTCTTC. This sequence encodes CASSIDRGEQFF.

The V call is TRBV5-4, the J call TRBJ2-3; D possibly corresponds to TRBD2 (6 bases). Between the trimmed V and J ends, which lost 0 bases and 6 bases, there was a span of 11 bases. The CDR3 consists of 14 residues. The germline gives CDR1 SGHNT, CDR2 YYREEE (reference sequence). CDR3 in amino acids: CASSLASGRDTQYF. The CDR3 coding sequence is TGTGCCAGCAGCTTGGCCTCTGGGAGGGATACGCAGTATTTT. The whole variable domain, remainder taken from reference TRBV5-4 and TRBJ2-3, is ETGVTQSPTHLIKTRGQQVTLRCSSQSGHNTVSWYQQALGQGPQFIFQYYREEENGRGNFPPRFSGLQFPNYSSELNVNALELDDSALYLCASSLASGRDTQYFGPGTRLTVL.

The CDR3 DNA sequence: TGCGCCAGCAGTGAGTCGCCTGTTGGGTATGGCTACACCTTC. Encoded protein: CASSESPVGYGYTF. The V gene is TRBV10-1, the J gene TRBJ1-2; no firm D call. Trimming removed 0 bases from V and 5 bases from J, with 10 bases in between. The germline V gene has CDR1 WNHNN and CDR2 SYGVQD (reference sequence). The CDR3 runs to 14 residues.

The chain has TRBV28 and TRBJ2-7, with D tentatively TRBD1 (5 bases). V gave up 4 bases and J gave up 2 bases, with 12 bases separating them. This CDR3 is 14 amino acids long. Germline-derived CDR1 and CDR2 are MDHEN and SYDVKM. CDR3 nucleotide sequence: TGTGCCAGCAGTTCGGTTTGGACACCCTACGAGCAGTACGTC. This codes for CASSSVWTPYEQYV.

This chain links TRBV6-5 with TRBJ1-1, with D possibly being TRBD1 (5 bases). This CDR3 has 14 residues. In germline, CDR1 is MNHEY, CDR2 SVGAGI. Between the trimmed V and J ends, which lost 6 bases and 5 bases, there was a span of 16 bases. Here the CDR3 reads CASRTGPGETEAFF. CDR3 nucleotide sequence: TGTGCCAGCAGAACAGGACCTGGGGAAACTGAAGCTTTCTTT.

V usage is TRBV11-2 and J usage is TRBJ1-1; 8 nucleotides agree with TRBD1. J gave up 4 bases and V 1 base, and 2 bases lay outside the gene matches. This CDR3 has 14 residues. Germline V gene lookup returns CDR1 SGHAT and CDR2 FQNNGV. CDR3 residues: CASSLGDRSTEAFF. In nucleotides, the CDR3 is TGTGCCAGCAGCTTAGGGGACAGGTCCACTGAAGCTTTCTTT.

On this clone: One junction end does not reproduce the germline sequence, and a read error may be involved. CDR3 nucleotides: TGTGCCAGCAGCTTGACAGGGGGGTGGACAGATGCGCAGTATTTT. Amino acid sequence: CASSLTGGWTDAQYF. The rearrangement uses TRBV7-3 and TRBJ2-3; 9 bases align to TRBD1. The CDR3 is made up of 15 amino acids. The V gene's germline CDR1 is SGHTA and CDR2 FQGTGA.

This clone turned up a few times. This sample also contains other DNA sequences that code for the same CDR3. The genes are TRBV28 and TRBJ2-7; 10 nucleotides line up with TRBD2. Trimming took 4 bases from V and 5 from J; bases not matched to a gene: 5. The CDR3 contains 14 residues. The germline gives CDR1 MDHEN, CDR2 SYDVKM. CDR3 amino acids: CASSSPGLANEQYV. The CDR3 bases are TGTGCCAGCAGTTCCCCGGGACTAGCGAACGAGCAGTACGTC.

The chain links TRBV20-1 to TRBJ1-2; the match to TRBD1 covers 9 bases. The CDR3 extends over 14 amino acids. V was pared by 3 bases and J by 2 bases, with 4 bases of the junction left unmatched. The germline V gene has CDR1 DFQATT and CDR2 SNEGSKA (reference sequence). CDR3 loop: CSASDRGTNYGYTF. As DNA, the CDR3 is TGCAGTGCTAGTGACAGGGGGACCAACTATGGCTACACCTTC.

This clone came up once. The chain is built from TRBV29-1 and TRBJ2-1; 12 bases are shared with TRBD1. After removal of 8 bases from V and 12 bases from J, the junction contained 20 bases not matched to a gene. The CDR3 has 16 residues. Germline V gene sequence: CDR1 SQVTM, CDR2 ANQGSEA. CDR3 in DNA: TGCAGCTTTTCTCCCCGACCGGGACAGGGGGCTAGGGGGCAGTTCTTC. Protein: CSFSPRPGQGARGQFF.

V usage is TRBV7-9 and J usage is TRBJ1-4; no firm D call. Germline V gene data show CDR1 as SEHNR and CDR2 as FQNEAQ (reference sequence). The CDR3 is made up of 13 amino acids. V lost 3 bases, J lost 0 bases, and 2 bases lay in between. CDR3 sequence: CASSFSTNEKLFF. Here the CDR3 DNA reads TGTGCCAGCAGCTTTTCAACTAATGAAAAACTGTTTTTT.

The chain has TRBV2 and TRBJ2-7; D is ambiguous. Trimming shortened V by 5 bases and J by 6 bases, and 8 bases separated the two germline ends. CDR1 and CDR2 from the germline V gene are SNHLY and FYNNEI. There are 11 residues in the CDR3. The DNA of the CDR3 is TGTGCCAGCAGTACCCGGACCGAGCAGTACTTC. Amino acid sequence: CASSTRTEQYF.

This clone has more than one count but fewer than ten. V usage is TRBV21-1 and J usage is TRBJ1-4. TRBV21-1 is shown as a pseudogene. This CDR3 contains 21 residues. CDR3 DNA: TGTGCCAGCAGCAAAGTAATAAAGGGTCAGGGGAGGAGTGCAACTAATGAAAAACTGTTTTTT. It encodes CASSKVIKGQGRSATNEKLFF.

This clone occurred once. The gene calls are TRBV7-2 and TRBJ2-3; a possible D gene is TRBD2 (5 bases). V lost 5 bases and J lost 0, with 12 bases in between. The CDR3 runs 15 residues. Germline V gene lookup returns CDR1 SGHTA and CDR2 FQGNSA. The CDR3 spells CASSRLGGSTDTQYF. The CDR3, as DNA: TGTGCCAGCAGCCGGCTGGGCGGGAGCACAGATACGCAGTATTTT.

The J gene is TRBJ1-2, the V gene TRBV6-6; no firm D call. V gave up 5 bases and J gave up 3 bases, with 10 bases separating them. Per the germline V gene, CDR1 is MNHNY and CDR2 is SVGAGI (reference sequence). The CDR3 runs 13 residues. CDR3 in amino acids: CASSAGGDYGYTF. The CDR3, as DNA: TGTGCCAGCAGTGCGGGTGGGGACTATGGCTACACCTTC.

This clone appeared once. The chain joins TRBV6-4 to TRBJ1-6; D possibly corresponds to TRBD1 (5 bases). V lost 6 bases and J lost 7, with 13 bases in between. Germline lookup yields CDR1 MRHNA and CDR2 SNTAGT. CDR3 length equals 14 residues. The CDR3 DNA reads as TGTGCCAGCAGCCGCGGGACCGGAAATTCACCCCTCCACTTT. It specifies CASSRGTGNSPLHF.

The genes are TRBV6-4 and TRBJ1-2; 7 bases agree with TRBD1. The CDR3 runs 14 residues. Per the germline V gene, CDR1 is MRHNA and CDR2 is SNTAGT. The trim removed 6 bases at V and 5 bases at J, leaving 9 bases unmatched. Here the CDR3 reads CASRASGTDYGYTF. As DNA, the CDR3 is TGTGCCAGCAGAGCCTCCGGGACAGATTATGGCTACACCTTC.

The CDR3: CASSVEREARGTQYF. As DNA, the CDR3 is TGTGCCAGCAGCGTAGAGCGGGAGGCTAGGGGTACGCAGTATTTT. The V and J genes are TRBV9 and TRBJ2-3; 9 positions agree with TRBD2. The germline CDR1 and CDR2 sequences are SGDLS and YYNGEE. J gave up 8 bases and V 0 bases, and 7 bases lay outside the gene matches. The CDR3 totals 15 residues.